This TCR beta chain appears in the sequencing data of a study of regulatory T cells in long-lasting Graves disease. Findings of the study overall: Persistent patients shared 2,741 public clonotypes among themselves. Newly diagnosed patients shared fewer, at roughly 1,000.

Sample time point: newly diagnosed GD, antithyroid drugs for less than 3 months. The TCR library was prepared using RNA isolated from PBMCs. Building of the TCR beta libraries involved iRepertoire HTBI primers and Arm-PCR of CDR3 regions. MiXCR was run by TCRdb on the multiplex PCR reads, yielding one entry per CDR3 protein. The sample yields just over 600,000 distinct CDR3 sequences, roughly 16% seen once. Comment on this clonotype: The antigen is unknown.

The same data also went into a second study, on T cells in Graves' hyperthyroidism and ophthalmopathy. That paper notes: Most clonotypes that expanded in the thyroid above 0.001 also showed up in blood.

The sequence derives from a woman in her twenties or thirties with Graves disease. Here the sequenced sample was peripheral blood mononuclear cells (PBMCs), taken at new diagnosis, from a patient treated with antithyroid drugs.

DNA of the CDR3: TGTGCCAGCAGTCCTGGGACAGCGATGGGAGAGACCCAGTACTTC. This codes for CASSPGTAMGETQYF. The chain recombines TRBV5-8 with TRBJ2-5; 7 nucleotides match TRBD1. CDR1 SGHTS and CDR2 YDEGEE come from the germline V gene. The CDR3 has 15 amino acids. Trimming at V came to 5 bases and at J to 4 bases, leaving 11 bases not matched to a gene.